A single TCR beta chain is shown here with its context. The V gene lost 1 base and the J gene lost 0 bases, with 10 bases spanning the gap. Germline values: CDR1 MDHEN, CDR2 SYDVKM. The CDR3 has 16 amino acids. Some clones are missing from TCRdb's copy, which holds only in-frame ones; the method was immunoSEQ multiplex PCR. The sample consists of fewer than 300,000 clones, 75% to 95% of them appearing once. The entry originates in a study of blood T cell repertoires in COVID-19. V usage is TRBV28 and J usage is TRBJ1-5; D might be TRBD1 (5 bases). This TCR derives from a person aged 18-35 years with COVID-19, enrolled during active disease. Sequencing was performed on peripheral blood. The CDR3 nucleotides read TGTGCCAGCAGTTTATTGGGCGGGACTAGCAATCAGCCCCAGCATTTT. Amino acid sequence: CASSLLGGTSNQPQHF.